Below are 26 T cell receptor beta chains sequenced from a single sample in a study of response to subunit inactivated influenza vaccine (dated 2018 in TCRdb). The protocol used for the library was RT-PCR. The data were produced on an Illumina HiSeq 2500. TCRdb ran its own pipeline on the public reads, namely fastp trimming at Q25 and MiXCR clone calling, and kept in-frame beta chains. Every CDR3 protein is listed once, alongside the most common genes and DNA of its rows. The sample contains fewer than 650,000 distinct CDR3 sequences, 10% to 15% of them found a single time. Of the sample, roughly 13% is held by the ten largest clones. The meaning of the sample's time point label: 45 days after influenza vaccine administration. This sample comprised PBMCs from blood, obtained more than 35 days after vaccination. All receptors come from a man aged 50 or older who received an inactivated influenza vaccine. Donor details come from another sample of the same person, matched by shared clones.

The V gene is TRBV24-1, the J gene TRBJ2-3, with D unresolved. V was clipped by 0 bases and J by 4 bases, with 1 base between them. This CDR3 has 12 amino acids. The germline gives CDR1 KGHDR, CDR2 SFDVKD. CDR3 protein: CATSDLSDTQYF. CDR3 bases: TGTGCCACCAGTGATTTGTCAGATACGCAGTATTTT.

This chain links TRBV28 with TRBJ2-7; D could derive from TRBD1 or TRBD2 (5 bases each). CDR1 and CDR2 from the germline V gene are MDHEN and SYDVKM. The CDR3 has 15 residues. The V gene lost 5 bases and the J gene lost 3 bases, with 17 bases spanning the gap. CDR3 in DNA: TGTGCCAGCAGTCCAGGGACCACCTGGGTCTACGAGCAGTACTTC. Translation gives CASSPGTTWVYEQYF.

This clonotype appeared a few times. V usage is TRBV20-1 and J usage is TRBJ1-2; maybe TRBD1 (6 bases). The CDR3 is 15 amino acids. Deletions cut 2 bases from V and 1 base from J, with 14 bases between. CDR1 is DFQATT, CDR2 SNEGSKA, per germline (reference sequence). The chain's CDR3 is CSARFQGPGNYGYTF. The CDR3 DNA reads TGCAGTGCTAGATTCCAGGGGCCGGGTAACTATGGCTACACCTTC.

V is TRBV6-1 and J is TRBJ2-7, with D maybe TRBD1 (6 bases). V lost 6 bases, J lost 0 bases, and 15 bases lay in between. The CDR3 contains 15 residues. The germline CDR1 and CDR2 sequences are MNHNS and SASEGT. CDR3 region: CASSLIRDNSYEQYF. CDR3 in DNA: TGTGCCAGCAGCCTCATCCGGGACAACTCCTACGAGCAGTACTTC.

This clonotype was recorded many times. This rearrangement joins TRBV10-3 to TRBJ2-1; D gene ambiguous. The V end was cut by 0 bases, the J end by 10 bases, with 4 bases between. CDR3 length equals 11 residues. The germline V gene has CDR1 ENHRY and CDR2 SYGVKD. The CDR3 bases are TGTGCCATCAGTGAGTCGAGGGAGCAGTTCTTC. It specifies CAISESREQFF.

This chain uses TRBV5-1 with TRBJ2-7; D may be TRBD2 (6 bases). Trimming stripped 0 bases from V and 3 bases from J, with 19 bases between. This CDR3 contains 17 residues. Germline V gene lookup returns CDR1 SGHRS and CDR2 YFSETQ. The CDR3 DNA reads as TGCGCCAGCAGCTTGGGCCTAAAGGGGAGGACTGTCTACGAGCAGTACTTC. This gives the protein CASSLGLKGRTVYEQYF.

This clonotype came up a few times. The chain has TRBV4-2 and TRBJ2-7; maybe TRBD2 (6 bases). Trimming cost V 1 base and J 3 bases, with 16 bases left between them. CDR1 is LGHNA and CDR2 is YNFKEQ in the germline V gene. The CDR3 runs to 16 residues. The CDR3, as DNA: TGTGCCAGCAGCCAAGCCGGAGACGGGAGCTTCTACGAGCAGTACTTC. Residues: CASSQAGDGSFYEQYF.

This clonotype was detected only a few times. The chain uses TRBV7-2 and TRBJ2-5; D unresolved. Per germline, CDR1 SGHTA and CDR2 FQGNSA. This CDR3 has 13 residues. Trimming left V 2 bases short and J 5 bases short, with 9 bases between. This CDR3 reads CASSLPVLETQYF. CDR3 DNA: TGTGCCAGCAGCTTACCAGTGTTGGAGACCCAGTACTTC.

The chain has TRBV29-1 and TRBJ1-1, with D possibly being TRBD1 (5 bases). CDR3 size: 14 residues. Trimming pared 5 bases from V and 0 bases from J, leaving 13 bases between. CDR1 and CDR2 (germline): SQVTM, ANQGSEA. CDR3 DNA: TGCAGCGTTCCGGCCGGGGGGTTGAACACTGAAGCTTTCTTT. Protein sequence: CSVPAGGLNTEAFF. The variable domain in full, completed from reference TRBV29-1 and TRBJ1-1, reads SAVISQKPSRDICQRGTSLTIQCQVDSQVTMMFWYRQQPGQSLTLIATANQGSEATYESGFVIDKFPISRPNLTFSTLTVSNMSPEDSSIYLCSVPAGGLNTEAFFGQGTRLTVV.

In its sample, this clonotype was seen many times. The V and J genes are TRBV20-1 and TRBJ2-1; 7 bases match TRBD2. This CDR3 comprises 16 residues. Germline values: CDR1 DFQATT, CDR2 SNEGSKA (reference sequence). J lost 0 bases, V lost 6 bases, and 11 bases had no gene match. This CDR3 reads CSAESRGESSYNEQFF. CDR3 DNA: TGCAGTGCCGAGTCCCGGGGGGAAAGCTCCTACAATGAGCAGTTCTTC.

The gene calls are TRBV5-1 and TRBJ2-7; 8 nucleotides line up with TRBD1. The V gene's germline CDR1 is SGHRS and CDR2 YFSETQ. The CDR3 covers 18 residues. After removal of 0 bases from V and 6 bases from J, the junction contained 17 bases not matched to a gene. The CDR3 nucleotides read TGCGCCAGCAGCTTGGCCGGGGGACAGGCTCTCGTTGCGGCCGAGCAGTACTTC. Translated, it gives CASSLAGGQALVAAEQYF.

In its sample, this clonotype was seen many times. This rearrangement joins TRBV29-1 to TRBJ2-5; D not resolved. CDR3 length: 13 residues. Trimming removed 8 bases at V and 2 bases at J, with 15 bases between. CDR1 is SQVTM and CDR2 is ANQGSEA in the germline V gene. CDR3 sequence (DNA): TGCAGCTCCCCCGGTCCAGAACAAGAGACCCAGTACTTC. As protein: CSSPGPEQETQYF.

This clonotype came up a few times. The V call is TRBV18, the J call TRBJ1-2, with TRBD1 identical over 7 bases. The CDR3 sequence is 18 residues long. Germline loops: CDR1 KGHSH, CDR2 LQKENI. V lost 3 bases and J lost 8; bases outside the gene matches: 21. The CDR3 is CASSPQQSEGQVLKGYTF. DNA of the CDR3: TGTGCCAGCTCACCCCAACAATCTGAAGGACAGGTCCTTAAGGGCTACACCTTC.

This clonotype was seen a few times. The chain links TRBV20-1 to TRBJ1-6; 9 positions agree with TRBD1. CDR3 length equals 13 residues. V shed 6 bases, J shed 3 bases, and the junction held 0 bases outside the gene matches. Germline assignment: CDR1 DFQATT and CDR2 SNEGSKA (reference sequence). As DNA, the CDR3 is TGCAGTGCGGGACAGGGCTATAATTCACCCCTCCACTTT. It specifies CSAGQGYNSPLHF.

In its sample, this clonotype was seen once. CDR3 loop: CASSLGPFRGPATDTQYF. The CDR3 region has the DNA TGCGCCAGCAGCTTGGGCCCTTTCAGGGGCCCAGCCACAGATACGCAGTATTTT. The chain couples TRBV5-1 to TRBJ2-3, with a weak D call TRBD1 (6 bases). The V gene's germline CDR1 is SGHRS and CDR2 YFSETQ. The V gene lost 0 bases and the J gene lost 2 bases, with 19 bases spanning the gap. CDR3 length equals 18 residues.

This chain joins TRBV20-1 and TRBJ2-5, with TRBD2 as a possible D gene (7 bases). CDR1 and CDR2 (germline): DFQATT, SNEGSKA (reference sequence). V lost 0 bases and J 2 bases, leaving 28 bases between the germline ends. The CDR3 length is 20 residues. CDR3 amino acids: CSARDLMDRLAVMKQETQYF. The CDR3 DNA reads TGCAGTGCTAGAGATCTGATGGACAGACTAGCCGTCATGAAACAAGAGACCCAGTACTTC.

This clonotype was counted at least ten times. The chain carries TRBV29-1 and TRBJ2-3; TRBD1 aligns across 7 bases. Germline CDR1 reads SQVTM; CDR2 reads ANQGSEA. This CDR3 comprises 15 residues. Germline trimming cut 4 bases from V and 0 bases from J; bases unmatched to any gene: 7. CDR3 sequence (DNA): TGCAGCGTTGCGATCCCGACAGGGAGCACAGATACGCAGTATTTT. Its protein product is CSVAIPTGSTDTQYF.

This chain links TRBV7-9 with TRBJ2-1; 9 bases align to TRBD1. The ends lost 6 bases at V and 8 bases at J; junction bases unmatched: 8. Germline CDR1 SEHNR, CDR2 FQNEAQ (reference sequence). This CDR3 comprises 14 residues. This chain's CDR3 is CASRYRDRVDEQFF. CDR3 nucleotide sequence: TGTGCCAGCAGGTACCGGGACAGGGTCGATGAGCAGTTCTTC. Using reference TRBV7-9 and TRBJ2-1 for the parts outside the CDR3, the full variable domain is DTGVSQNPRHKITKRGQNVTFRCDPISEHNRLYWYRQTLGQGPEFLTYFQNEAQLEKSRLLSDRFSAERPKGSFSTLEIQRTEQGDSAMYLCASRYRDRVDEQFFGPGTRLTVL.

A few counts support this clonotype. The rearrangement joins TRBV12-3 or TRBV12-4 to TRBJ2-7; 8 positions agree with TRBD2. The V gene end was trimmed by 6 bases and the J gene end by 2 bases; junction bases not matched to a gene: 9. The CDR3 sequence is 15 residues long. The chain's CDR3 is CASSKLSGGAYEQYF. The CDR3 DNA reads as TGTGCCAGCAGCAAGCTGAGCGGGGGAGCCTACGAGCAGTACTTC.

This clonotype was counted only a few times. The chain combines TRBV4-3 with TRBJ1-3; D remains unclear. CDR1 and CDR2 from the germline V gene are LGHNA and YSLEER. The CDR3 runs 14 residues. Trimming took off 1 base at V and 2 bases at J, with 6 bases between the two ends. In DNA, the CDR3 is TGCGCCAGCAGCCAAGCTCCTACTGGAAACACCATATATTTT. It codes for CASSQAPTGNTIYF.

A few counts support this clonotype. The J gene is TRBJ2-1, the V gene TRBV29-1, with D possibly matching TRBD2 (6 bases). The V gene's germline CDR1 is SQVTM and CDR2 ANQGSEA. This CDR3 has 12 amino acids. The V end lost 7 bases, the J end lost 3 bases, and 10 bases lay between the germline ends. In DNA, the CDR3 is TGCAGCGCGGGAGTCAACTACAATGAGCAGTTCTTC. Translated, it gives CSAGVNYNEQFF.

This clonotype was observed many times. CDR3 nucleotides: TGTGCCAGCAGTCACACGACAGGGAATTTCGATGAGCAGTTCTTC. It encodes CASSHTTGNFDEQFF. This chain uses TRBV12-3 or TRBV12-4 with TRBJ2-1; 7 nucleotides match TRBD1. The ends lost 5 bases at V and 8 bases at J; junction bases unmatched: 12. There are 15 residues in the CDR3.

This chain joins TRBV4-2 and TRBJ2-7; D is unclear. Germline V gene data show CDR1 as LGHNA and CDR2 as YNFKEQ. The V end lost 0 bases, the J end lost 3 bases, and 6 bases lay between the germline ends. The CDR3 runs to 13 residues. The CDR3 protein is CASSQELYYEQYF. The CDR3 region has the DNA TGTGCCAGCAGCCAAGAACTCTACTACGAGCAGTACTTC.

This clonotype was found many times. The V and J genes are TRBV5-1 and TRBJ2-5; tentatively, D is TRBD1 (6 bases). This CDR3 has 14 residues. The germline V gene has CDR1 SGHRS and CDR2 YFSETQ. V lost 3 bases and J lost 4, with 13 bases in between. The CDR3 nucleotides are TGCGCCAGCAGCTCGAAAGGGACACCAGAGACCCAGTACTTC. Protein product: CASSSKGTPETQYF.

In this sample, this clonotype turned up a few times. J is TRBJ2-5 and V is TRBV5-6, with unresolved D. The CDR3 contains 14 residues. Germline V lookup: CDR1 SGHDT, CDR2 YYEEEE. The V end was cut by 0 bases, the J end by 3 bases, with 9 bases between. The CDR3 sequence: CASSLGPMEETQYF. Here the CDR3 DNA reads TGTGCCAGCAGCTTGGGACCGATGGAAGAGACCCAGTACTTC.

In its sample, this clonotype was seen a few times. The CDR3 sequence is CASSPRGPGNYGYTF. As DNA, the CDR3 is TGCGCCAGCAGCCCCCGAGGGCCGGGAAACTATGGCTACACCTTC. V usage is TRBV5-1 and J usage is TRBJ1-2; D is uncertain. The V end was cut by 4 bases, the J end by 2 bases, with 15 bases between. The CDR3 sequence is 15 residues long. Germline V gene sequence: CDR1 SGHRS, CDR2 YFSETQ.